A selection of T cell receptor beta chains follows, all from one sample in a study of response to subunit inactivated influenza vaccine. MiXCR, applied by TCRdb to the RT-PCR reads, yields one record per CDR3 protein. This table holds 560,000 or so distinct CDR3 sequences, approximately 7.6% found once. The input for sequencing was PBMCs from blood, taken less than 30 months after vaccination. Source of these receptors: a man aged 50-75 years who received an inactivated influenza vaccine. Both conserved end residues are part of each CDR3. Each record gives: CDR3 protein, CDR3 DNA, D gene, J gene, clone size, V gene. The D gene is left open where the match is weak. The size entry is marked missing in some rows and otherwise reads once, few, many or a size class.

CDR3 protein: CAISDGSRGETQYF
CDR3 DNA: TGTGCCATCAGTGATGGTAGTAGGGGAGAGACCCAGTACTTC
D gene: .
J gene: TRBJ2-5
clone size: medium-sized
V gene: TRBV10-3

CDR3 protein: CASSELGTQYF
CDR3 DNA: TGCGCCAGCAGTGAATTAGGGACCCAGTACTTC
D gene: .
J gene: TRBJ2-5
clone size: few
V gene: TRBV10-2

CDR3 protein: CASSLVGPHNEQFF
CDR3 DNA: TGTGCCAGCAGTTTAGTGGGACCCCACAATGAGCAGTTCTTC
D gene: .
J gene: TRBJ2-1
clone size: .
V gene: TRBV12-3/TRBV12-4

CDR3 protein: CASSLAFEAFF
CDR3 DNA: TGTGCCAGCAGTTTAGCGTTTGAAGCTTTCTTT
D gene: .
J gene: TRBJ1-1
clone size: many
V gene: TRBV12-3/TRBV12-4

CDR3 protein: CAWSPGLGINEQFF
CDR3 DNA: TGTGCCTGGAGTCCCGGACTAGGGATAAATGAGCAGTTCTTC
D gene: TRBD2
J gene: TRBJ2-1
clone size: .
V gene: TRBV30

CDR3 protein: CASSFLGGELFF
CDR3 DNA: TGTGCCAGTAGCTTCCTGGGCGGGGAGCTGTTTTTT
D gene: .
J gene: TRBJ2-2
clone size: many
V gene: TRBV19

CDR3 protein: CASSRVDRETEAFF
CDR3 DNA: TGTGCCAGCAGCCGGGTGGACAGGGAAACTGAAGCTTTCTTT
D gene: TRBD1
J gene: TRBJ1-1
clone size: .
V gene: TRBV5-5

CDR3 protein: CASSQIQGRDYGYTF
CDR3 DNA: TGCGCCAGCAGCCAGATCCAGGGACGGGACTATGGCTACACCTTC
D gene: .
J gene: TRBJ1-2
clone size: .
V gene: TRBV4-3

CDR3 protein: CASIHSGTRTGEQYF
CDR3 DNA: TGTGCCAGCATTCACTCCGGGACTAGAACGGGCGAGCAGTACTTC
D gene: TRBD2
J gene: TRBJ2-7
clone size: few
V gene: TRBV6-2/TRBV6-3

CDR3 protein: CASSDTPGATQYF
CDR3 DNA: TGTGCCAGCAGTGACACCCCGGGAGCTACGCAGTATTTT
D gene: .
J gene: TRBJ2-3
clone size: few
V gene: TRBV12-3/TRBV12-4

CDR3 protein: CASSLAGNDNEQFF
CDR3 DNA: TGTGCCAGCAGCTTAGCTGGGAATGACAATGAGCAGTTCTTC
D gene: .
J gene: TRBJ2-1
clone size: many
V gene: TRBV7-7

CDR3 protein: CSASRSTSQETQYF
CDR3 DNA: TGCAGTGCTAGTAGAAGTACATCACAAGAGACCCAGTACTTC
D gene: .
J gene: TRBJ2-5
clone size: few
V gene: TRBV20-1

CDR3 protein: CASSSTGTGNTEAFF
CDR3 DNA: TGTGCCAGCAGTTCGACCGGGACAGGGAACACTGAAGCTTTCTTT
D gene: TRBD1
J gene: TRBJ1-1
clone size: .
V gene: TRBV6-5

CDR3 protein: CSPRRGVNTEAFF
CDR3 DNA: TGCAGCCCCCGACGAGGGGTGAACACTGAAGCTTTCTTT
D gene: .
J gene: TRBJ1-1
clone size: few
V gene: TRBV29-1

CDR3 protein: CASSQERTLGTEAFF
CDR3 DNA: TGTGCCAGCAGCCAAGAGCGAACGTTAGGGACTGAAGCTTTCTTT
D gene: .
J gene: TRBJ1-1
clone size: many
V gene: TRBV4-2

CDR3 protein: CSARVRTGRVNEQYF
CDR3 DNA: TGCAGTGCTAGAGTTCGGACAGGTCGGGTGAACGAGCAGTACTTC
D gene: TRBD1
J gene: TRBJ2-7
clone size: few
V gene: TRBV20-1

CDR3 protein: CASSQAHGTGGQPQHF
CDR3 DNA: TGTGCCAGCAGCCAAGCTCACGGGACAGGGGGTCAGCCCCAGCATTTT
D gene: TRBD1
J gene: TRBJ1-5
clone size: many
V gene: TRBV3-1

CDR3 protein: CASSVGTLGDEQFF
CDR3 DNA: TGTGCCAGCAGCGTTGGGACGCTGGGCGATGAGCAGTTCTTC
D gene: .
J gene: TRBJ2-1
clone size: few
V gene: TRBV9

CDR3 protein: CASSQRGPHGYTF
CDR3 DNA: TGCGCCAGCAGCCAAAGGGGACCTCATGGCTACACCTTC
D gene: .
J gene: TRBJ1-2
clone size: few
V gene: TRBV4-3

CDR3 protein: CASGETGSSYNEQFF
CDR3 DNA: TGTGCTAGTGGGGAAACAGGGAGCTCCTACAATGAGCAGTTCTTC
D gene: .
J gene: TRBJ2-1
clone size: many
V gene: TRBV12-5

CDR3 protein: CSASVGDGPYEQYF
CDR3 DNA: TGCAGTGCTAGCGTAGGAGACGGACCCTACGAGCAGTACTTC
D gene: .
J gene: TRBJ2-7
clone size: few
V gene: TRBV20-1

CDR3 protein: CAISPDSNQPQHF
CDR3 DNA: TGTGCCATCAGTCCTGATAGCAATCAGCCCCAGCATTTT
D gene: .
J gene: TRBJ1-5
clone size: many
V gene: TRBV10-3

CDR3 protein: CAISKAGGGSHEQFF
CDR3 DNA: TGTGCCATCAGTAAAGCGGGAGGGGGATCGCATGAGCAGTTCTTC
D gene: TRBD2
J gene: TRBJ2-1
clone size: few
V gene: TRBV10-3

CDR3 protein: CSVRTGDNQPQHF
CDR3 DNA: TGCAGCGTTAGGACAGGGGACAATCAGCCCCAGCATTTT
D gene: TRBD1
J gene: TRBJ1-5
clone size: few
V gene: TRBV29-1

CDR3 protein: CSVEDGAGGYTF
CDR3 DNA: TGCAGCGTTGAAGACGGAGCGGGAGGCTACACCTTC
D gene: .
J gene: TRBJ1-2
clone size: .
V gene: TRBV29-1

CDR3 protein: CASSLGGTSGSRTYNEQFF
CDR3 DNA: TGCGCCAGCAGCTTGGGTGGGACTAGCGGGAGTCGGACCTACAATGAGCAGTTCTTC
D gene: TRBD2
J gene: TRBJ2-1
clone size: few
V gene: TRBV5-1

CDR3 protein: CASSLTAATDTQYF
CDR3 DNA: TGCGCCAGCAGCTTGACAGCTGCCACAGATACGCAGTATTTT
D gene: .
J gene: TRBJ2-3
clone size: many
V gene: TRBV5-1

CDR3 protein: CASSFMRPLTSNEQFF
CDR3 DNA: TGTGCCAGCAGCTTCATGAGACCCCTTACCTCCAATGAGCAGTTCTTC
D gene: .
J gene: TRBJ2-1
clone size: .
V gene: TRBV27

CDR3 protein: CASSSTARSLRPVQSGYTF
CDR3 DNA: TGTGCCAGCAGTTCCACCGCCCGTAGTTTGAGACCTGTTCAGTCCGGCTACACCTTC
D gene: .
J gene: TRBJ1-2
clone size: few
V gene: TRBV6-5

CDR3 protein: CASSPTTGTWGTGELFF
CDR3 DNA: TGTGCCAGCAGCCCCACGACAGGGACATGGGGCACCGGGGAGCTGTTTTTT
D gene: TRBD1
J gene: TRBJ2-2
clone size: .
V gene: TRBV7-8

CDR3 protein: CSPRGPGDTQYF
CDR3 DNA: TGCAGCCCCAGGGGGCCGGGAGATACGCAGTATTTT
D gene: TRBD1
J gene: TRBJ2-3
clone size: many
V gene: TRBV29-1

CDR3 protein: CASSSGRYQETQYF
CDR3 DNA: TGTGCCAGCAGCAGCGGGAGGTATCAAGAGACCCAGTACTTC
D gene: TRBD2
J gene: TRBJ2-5
clone size: .
V gene: TRBV4-2